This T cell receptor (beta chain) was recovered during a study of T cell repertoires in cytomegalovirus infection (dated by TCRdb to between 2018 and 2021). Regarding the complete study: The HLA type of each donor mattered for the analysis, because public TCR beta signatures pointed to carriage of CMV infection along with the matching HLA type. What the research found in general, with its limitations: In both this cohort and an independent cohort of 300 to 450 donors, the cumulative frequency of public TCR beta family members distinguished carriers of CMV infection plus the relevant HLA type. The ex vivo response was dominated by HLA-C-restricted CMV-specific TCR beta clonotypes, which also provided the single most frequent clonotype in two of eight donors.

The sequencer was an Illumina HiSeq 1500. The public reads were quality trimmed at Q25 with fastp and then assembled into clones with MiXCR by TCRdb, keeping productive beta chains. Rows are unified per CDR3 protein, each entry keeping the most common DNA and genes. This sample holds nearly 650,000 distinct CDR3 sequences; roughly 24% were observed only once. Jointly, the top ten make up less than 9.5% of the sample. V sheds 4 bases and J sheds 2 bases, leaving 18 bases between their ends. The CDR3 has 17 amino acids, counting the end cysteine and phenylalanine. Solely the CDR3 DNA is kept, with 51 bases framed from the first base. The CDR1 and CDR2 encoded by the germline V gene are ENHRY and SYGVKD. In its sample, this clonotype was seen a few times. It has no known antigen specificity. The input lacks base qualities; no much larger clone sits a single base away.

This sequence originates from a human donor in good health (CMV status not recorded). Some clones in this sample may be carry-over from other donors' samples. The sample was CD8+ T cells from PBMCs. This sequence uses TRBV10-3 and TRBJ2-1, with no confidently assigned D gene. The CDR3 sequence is CAISADSTGSAYNEQFF. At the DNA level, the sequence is TGTGCCATCAGTGCCGACTCTACCGGGTCGGCCTACAATGAGCAGTTCTTC.